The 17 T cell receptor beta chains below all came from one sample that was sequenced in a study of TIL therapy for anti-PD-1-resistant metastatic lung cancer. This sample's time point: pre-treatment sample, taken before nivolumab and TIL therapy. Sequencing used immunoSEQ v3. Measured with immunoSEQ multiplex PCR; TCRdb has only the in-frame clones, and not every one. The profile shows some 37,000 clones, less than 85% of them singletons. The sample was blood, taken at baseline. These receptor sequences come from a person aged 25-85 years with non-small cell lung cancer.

CDR3 loop: CASPQSEAFF. DNA of the CDR3: TGTGCAAGTCCTCAGAGCGAAGCTTTCTTT. The V and J genes are TRBV12-2 and TRBJ1-1. TRBV12-2 is a recognized pseudogene. The CDR3 runs to 10 residues.

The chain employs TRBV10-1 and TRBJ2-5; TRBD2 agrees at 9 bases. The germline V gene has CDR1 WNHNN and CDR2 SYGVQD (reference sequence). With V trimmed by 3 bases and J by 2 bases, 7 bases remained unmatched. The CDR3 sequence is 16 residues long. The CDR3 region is CASSDRETSGQETQYF. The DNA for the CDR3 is TGCGCCAGCAGTGACCGAGAGACTAGCGGACAAGAGACCCAGTACTTC.

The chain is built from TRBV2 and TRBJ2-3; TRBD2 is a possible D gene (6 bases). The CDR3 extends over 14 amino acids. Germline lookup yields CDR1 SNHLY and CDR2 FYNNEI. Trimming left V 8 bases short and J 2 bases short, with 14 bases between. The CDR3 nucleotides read TGTGCCAGCGGAGAGGGAGGTTCCACAGATACGCAGTATTTT. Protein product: CASGEGGSTDTQYF.

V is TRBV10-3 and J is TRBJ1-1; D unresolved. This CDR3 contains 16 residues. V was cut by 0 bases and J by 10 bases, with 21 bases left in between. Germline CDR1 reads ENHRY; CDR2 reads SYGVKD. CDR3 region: CAISESEGRKKARAFF. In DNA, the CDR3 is TGTGCCATCAGTGAGTCGGAAGGCAGGAAGAAAGCAAGAGCTTTCTTT.

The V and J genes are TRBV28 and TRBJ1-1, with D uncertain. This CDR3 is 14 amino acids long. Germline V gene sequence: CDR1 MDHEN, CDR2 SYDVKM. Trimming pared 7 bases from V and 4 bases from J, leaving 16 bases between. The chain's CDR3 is CASIQEGKVTEAFF. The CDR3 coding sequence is TGTGCCAGCATTCAAGAGGGAAAAGTCACTGAAGCTTTCTTT.

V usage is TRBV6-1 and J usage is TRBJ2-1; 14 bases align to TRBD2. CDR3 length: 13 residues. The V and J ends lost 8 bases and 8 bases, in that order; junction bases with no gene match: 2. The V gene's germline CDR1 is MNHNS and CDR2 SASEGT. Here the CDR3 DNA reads TGTGCCAGCGGGACTAGCGGGAGTTATGAGCAGTTCTTC. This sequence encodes CASGTSGSYEQFF.

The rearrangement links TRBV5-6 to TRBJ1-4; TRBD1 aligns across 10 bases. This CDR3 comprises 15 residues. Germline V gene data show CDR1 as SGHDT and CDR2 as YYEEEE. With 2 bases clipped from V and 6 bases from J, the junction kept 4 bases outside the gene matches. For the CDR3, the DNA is TGTGCCAGCAGCTTTAGGGGGACAGGGGATGAAAAACTGTTTTTT. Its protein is CASSFRGTGDEKLFF. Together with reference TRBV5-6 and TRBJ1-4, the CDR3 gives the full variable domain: DAGVTQSPTHLIKTRGQQVTLRCSPKSGHDTVSWYQQALGQGPQFIFQYYEEEERQRGNFPDRFSGHQFPNYSSELNVNALLLGDSALYLCASSFRGTGDEKLFFGSGTQLSVL.

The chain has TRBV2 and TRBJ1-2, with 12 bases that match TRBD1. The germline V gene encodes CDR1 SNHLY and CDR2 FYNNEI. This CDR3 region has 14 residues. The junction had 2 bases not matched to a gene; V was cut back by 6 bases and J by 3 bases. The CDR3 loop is CASRGQGADYGYTF. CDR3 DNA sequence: TGTGCCAGCAGGGGACAGGGGGCAGACTATGGCTACACCTTC.

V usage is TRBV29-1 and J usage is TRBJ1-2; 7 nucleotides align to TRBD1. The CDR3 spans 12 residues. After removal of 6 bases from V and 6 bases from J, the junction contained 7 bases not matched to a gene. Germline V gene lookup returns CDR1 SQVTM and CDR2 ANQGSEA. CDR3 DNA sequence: TGCAGCGTCCGAAAGAGGGGGCATGGCTACACCTTC. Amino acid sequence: CSVRKRGHGYTF.

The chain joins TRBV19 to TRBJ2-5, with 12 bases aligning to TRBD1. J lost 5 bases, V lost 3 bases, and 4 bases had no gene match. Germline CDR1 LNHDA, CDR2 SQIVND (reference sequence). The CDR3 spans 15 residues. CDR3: CASSIGTGGDETQYF. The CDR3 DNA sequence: TGTGCCAGTAGTATTGGGACAGGGGGCGATGAGACCCAGTACTTC.

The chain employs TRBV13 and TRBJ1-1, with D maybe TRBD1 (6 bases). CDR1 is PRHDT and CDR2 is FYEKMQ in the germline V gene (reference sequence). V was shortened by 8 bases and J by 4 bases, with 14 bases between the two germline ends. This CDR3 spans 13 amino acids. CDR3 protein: CASSRGGGTEAFF. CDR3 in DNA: TGTGCCAGCTCCAGGGGAGGGGGCACTGAAGCTTTCTTT.

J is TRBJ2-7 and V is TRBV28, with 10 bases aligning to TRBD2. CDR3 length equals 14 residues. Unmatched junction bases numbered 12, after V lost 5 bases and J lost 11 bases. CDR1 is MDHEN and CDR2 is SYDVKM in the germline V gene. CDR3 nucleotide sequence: TGTGCCAGCAGTCCTACTAGCGGGATCCCTATAAAGTACTTC. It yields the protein CASSPTSGIPIKYF.

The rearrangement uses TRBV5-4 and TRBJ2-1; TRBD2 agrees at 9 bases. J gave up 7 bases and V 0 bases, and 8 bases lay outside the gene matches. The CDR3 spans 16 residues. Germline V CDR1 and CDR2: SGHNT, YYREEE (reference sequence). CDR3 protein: CASSLVVSGRGNEQFF. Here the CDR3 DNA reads TGTGCCAGCAGCTTGGTAGTTAGCGGGAGAGGGAATGAGCAGTTCTTC.

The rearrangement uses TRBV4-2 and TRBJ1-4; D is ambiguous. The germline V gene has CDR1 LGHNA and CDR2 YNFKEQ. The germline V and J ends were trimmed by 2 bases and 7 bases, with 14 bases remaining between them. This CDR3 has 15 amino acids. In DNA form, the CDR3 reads TGTGCCAGCAGCCAACCGGGGTCTTTTCGTGAAAAACTGTTTTTT. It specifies CASSQPGSFREKLFF.

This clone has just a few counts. The CDR3 sequence: CASTRLTGQVGELFF. CDR3 coding DNA: TGTGCCAGCACCAGACTGACAGGGCAGGTCGGGGAGCTGTTTTTT. V usage is TRBV6-1 and J usage is TRBJ2-2; 7 bases agree with TRBD1. After removal of 7 bases from V and 7 bases from J, the junction contained 12 bases not matched to a gene. The CDR3 runs to 15 residues. Germline V gene lookup returns CDR1 MNHNS and CDR2 SASEGT.

The CDR3 DNA reads as TGCGCCAGCAGCCAAGAAGGACTAGCGGGGAACAATGAGCAGTTCTTC. It yields the protein CASSQEGLAGNNEQFF. The chain links TRBV4-3 to TRBJ2-1; 12 nucleotides match TRBD2. V trimming: 0 bases; J trimming: 5 bases; junction bases outside the gene matches: 2. This CDR3 region has 16 residues. Looked up from germline, CDR1 is LGHNA and CDR2 is YSLEER.

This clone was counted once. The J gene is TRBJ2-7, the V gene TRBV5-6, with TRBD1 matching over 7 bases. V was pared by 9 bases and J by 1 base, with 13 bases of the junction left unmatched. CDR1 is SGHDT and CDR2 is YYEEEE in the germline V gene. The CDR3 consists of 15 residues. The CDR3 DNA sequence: TGTGCCACCGCCTCCGGGACAGACCTATCCTACGAGCAGTACTTC. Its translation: CATASGTDLSYEQYF.